This T cell receptor beta chain was recorded in a study of Tregs in tolerant kidney transplant recipients. Study findings and constraints: Few patients were studied, so findings need validation in larger groups.

CD4+CD25+CD127- Tregs, CD4+CD25- non-Tregs, CD4 and CD8 cells were sorted. Assay used: immunoSEQ multiplex PCR; TCRdb lists only in-frame clones, some missing. The sample includes around 230,000 clones, approximately 84% of them seen just once. A note on this clone: What it binds is unknown.

Germline V lookup: CDR1 MNHEY, CDR2 SVGAGI. Between the trimmed V and J ends, which lost 3 bases and 5 bases, there was a span of 16 bases. This CDR3 has 15 residues. The rearrangement links TRBV6-5 to TRBJ1-1; a weak D match, TRBD1 (6 bases). The TCR sequence derives from a human donor in good health. Sequencing was done on a sample of CD4+ T cells from blood. The CDR3: CASSYGRQVGTEAFF. As DNA, the CDR3 is TGTGCCAGCAGTTATGGGCGACAGGTTGGGACTGAAGCTTTCTTT.